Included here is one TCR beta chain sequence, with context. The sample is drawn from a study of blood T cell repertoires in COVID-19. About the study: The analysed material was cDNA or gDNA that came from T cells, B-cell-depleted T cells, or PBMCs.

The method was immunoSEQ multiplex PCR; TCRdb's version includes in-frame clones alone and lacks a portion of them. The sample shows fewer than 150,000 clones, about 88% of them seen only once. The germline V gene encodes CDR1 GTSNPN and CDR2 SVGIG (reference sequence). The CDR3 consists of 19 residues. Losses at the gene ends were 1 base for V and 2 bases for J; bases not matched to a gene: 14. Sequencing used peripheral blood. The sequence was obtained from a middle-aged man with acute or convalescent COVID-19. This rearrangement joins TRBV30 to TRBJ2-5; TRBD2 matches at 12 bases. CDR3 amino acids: CAWSAARASGGGIQETQYF. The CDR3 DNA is TGTGCCTGGAGTGCAGCGCGGGCTAGCGGGGGGGGAATACAAGAGACCCAGTACTTC.